This T cell receptor beta chain stems from a study of blood T cell repertoires in COVID-19. Across the study: The United States, Italy and Spain provided the acute and convalescent COVID-19 samples. The analysed material was cDNA or gDNA that came from T cells, B-cell-depleted T cells, or PBMCs.

The CDR3 totals 16 residues. CDR1 and CDR2 (germline): DFQATT, SNEGSKA (reference sequence). Deletions cut 3 bases from V and 0 bases from J, with 17 bases between. How the authors handled the data: The assay estimated nucleated cells by amplifying reference gene primers. Produced via immunoSEQ multiplex PCR; TCRdb's table is partial and in-frame only. V, J and clone size are taken as reported in that table, and D and trimming were inferred from the DNA itself. Of about 310,000 clones listed, around 91% are singletons. Seattle researchers signed up patients amid active infection and tracked them longitudinally.

Sequencing was carried out using peripheral blood. The gene calls are TRBV20-1 and TRBJ1-1; tentative D call: TRBD1 (6 bases). The clonotype was recovered from a woman between 35 and 50 years old with COVID-19, enrolled during active disease. CDR3 nucleotide sequence: TGCAGTGCTAGTCGCAGGGGAAATAGGCTGAACACTGAAGCTTTCTTT. It specifies CSASRRGNRLNTEAFF.